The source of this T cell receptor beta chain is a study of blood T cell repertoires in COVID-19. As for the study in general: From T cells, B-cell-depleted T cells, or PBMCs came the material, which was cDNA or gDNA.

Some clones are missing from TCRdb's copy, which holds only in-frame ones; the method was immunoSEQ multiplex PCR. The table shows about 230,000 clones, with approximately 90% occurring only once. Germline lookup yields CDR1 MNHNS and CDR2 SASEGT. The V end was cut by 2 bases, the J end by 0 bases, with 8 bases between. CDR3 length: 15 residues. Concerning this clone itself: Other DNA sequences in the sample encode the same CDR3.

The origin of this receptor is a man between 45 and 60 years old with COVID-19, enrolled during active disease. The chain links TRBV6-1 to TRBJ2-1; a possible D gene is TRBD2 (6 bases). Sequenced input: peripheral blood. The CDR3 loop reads CASSEPGSSYNEQFF. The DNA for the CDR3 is TGTGCCAGCAGTGAACCCGGGAGCTCCTACAATGAGCAGTTCTTC.